This T cell receptor beta chain was sequenced in a study of CXCR3-negative and CXCR3-positive naive CD8 T cells. Overall study findings and caveats: CXCR3-expressing naive cells carried TRB CDR3s more hydrophobic than those of CXCR3-negative naive cells.

Frequency places this clonotype as medium-sized. What it binds is unknown. Germline CDR1 is SQVTM and CDR2 is ANQGSEA. The CDR3 has 15 residues. The TRB libraries of cDNA were built by UMI-labeled 5' RACE. TCRdb re-called the 5' RACE reads; every CDR3 protein appears as one record, without DNA. The clone table shows 5,000 to 6,000 distinct CDR3 sequences, with the ten largest holding around 2%. The clonotype was recovered from a human donor in good health. Some clones in this sample may be carry-over from other donors' samples. The sequenced material came from naive CXCR3+ CD8+ T cells from blood. Specified subset: CD45RO-CCR7+CD27+CD95- naive CD8+ T cells expressing CXCR3 (TNR3+). This chain uses TRBV29-1 with TRBJ2-1; TCRdb's assignment of TRBD1 cannot be checked, as there is no DNA. CDR3 amino acids: CSVEDPGTGINEQFF.